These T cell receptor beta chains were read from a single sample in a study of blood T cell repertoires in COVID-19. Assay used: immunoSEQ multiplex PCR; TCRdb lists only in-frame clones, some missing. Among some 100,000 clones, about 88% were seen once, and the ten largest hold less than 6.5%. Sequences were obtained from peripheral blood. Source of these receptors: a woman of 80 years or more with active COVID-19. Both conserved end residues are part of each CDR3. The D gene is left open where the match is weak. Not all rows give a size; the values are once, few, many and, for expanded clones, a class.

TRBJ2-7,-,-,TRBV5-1,CASSLQGLAARGYEQYF,TGCGCCAGCAGCTTGCAAGGTTTGGCCGCCCGGGGCTACGAGCAGTACTTC
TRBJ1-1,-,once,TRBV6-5,CARNTGPPVNTEAFF,TGTGCCAGAAACACAGGGCCCCCCGTGAACACTGAAGCTTTCTTT
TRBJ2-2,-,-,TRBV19,CASSILSGNTGELFF,TGTGCCAGTAGTATCCTCTCGGGGAACACCGGGGAGCTGTTTTTT
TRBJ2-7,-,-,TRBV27,CPSGDFDEQYF,TGTCCATCAGGGGATTTCGACGAGCAGTACTTC
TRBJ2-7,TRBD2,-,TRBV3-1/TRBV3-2,CASSPASGPYEQYF,TGTGCCAGCAGCCCGGCTAGCGGCCCCTACGAGCAGTACTTC
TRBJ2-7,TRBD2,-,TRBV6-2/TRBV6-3,CASSLRLAGKPGDYEQYF,TGTGCCAGCAGTCTTCGACTAGCGGGTAAACCCGGGGACTACGAGCAGTACTTC
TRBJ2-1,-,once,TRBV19,CASSIGLAGYNEQFF,TGTGCCAGTAGTATAGGTCTAGCCGGATACAATGAGCAGTTCTTC
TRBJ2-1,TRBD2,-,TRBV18,CASSLAGVDNEQFF,TGTGCCAGCTCACTCGCGGGAGTAGATAATGAGCAGTTCTTC
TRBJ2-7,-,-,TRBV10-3,CAIGQVYEQYF,TGTGCCATCGGTCAGGTCTACGAGCAGTACTTC
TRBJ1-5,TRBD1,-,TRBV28,CASSSGQNQPQHF,TGTGCCAGCAGTTCGGGACAGAATCAGCCCCAGCATTTT
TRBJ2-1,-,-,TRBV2,CASSTGTEQFF,TGTGCCAGCAGCACCGGGACAGAGCAGTTCTTC
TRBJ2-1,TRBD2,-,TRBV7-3,CASSRSGSTYNEQFF,TGTGCCAGCAGCCGTAGCGGGAGCACCTACAATGAGCAGTTCTTC
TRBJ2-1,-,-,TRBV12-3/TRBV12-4,CASNSGPYNEQFF,TGTGCCAGTAATAGCGGCCCATACAATGAGCAGTTCTTC
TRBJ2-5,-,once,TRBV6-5,CASSYGASETQYF,TGTGCCAGCAGTTACGGGGCTTCAGAGACCCAGTACTTC
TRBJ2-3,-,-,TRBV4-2,CASSQDLRITDTQYF,TGTGCCAGCAGCCAAGATCTTCGTATCACAGATACGCAGTATTTT